Listed here are 3 T cell receptor beta chains from one sample, sequenced in a study of shared clonotypes between healthy human individuals. This table comes from immunoSEQ multiplex PCR, and its TCRdb copy is limited to in-frame clones, with some not included. This table has around 1.1 million clones, about 80% appearing once. Material: memory CD4+ T cells from PBMCs. Sample subset: CD45RA-negative fraction. The receptors here all came from a man between 18 and 29 years old in good health. Some clones in this sample may be carry-over from other donors' samples.

Details on this clone: A read error may produce the germline difference seen at one junction end. This chain connects TRBV2 to TRBJ2-1, with D uncertain. From germline, CDR1 is SNHLY and CDR2 FYNNEI. This CDR3 region has 11 residues. For the CDR3, the DNA is TGTGCCAGCAGTAATACTCGGGTGGAGCTCTTC. Encoded protein: CASSNTRVELF.

J is TRBJ2-7 and V is TRBV4-2; maybe TRBD2 (5 bases). This CDR3 has 15 residues. Trimming shortened V by 0 bases and J by 3 bases, and 12 bases separated the two germline ends. Germline V gene data show CDR1 as LGHNA and CDR2 as YNFKEQ. CDR3 bases: TGTGCCAGCAGCCAAGAATGGCTAGCCGGCTACGAGCAGTACTTC. Translating it yields CASSQEWLAGYEQYF.

To note about this clone: With a much larger clone just one base away, this may be a read error. This rearrangement joins TRBV5-4 to TRBJ2-3, with D perhaps TRBD2 (6 bases). Trimming cost V 0 bases and J 0 bases, with 8 bases left between them. This CDR3 is 15 amino acids long. Germline V gene data show CDR1 as SGHNT and CDR2 as YYREEE (reference sequence). CDR3 nucleotide sequence: TGTGCCAGCAGCTTGGATGCGGGAAGCACAGATACGCAGTATTTT. Amino acid sequence: CASSLDAGSTDTQYF.